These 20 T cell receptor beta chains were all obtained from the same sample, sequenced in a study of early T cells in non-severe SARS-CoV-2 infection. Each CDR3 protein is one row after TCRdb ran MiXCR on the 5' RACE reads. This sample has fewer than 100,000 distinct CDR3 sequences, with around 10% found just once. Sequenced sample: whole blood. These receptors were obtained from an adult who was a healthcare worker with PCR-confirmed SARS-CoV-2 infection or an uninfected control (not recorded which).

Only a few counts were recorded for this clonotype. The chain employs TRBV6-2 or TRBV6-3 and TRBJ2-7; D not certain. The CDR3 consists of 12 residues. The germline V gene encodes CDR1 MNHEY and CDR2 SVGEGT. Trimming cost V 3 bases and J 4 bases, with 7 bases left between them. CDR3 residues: CASSYGRYEQYF. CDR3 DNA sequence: TGTGCCAGCAGTTATGGACGGTACGAGCAGTACTTC.

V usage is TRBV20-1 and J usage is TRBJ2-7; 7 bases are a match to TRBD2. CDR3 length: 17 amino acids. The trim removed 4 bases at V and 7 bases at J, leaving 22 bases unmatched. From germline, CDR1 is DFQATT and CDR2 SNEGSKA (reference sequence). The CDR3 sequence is CSATPRNRPMLGGEQYF. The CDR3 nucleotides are TGCAGTGCTACGCCAAGGAACAGACCTATGCTGGGGGGGGAGCAGTACTTC.

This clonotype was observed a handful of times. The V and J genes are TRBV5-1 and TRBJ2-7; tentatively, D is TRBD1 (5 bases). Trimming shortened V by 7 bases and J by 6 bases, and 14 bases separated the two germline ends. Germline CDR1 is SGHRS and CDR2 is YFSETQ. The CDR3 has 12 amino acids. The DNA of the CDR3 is TGCGCCAGCGGACGAGACAGTGGCGAGCAGTACTTC. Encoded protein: CASGRDSGEQYF.

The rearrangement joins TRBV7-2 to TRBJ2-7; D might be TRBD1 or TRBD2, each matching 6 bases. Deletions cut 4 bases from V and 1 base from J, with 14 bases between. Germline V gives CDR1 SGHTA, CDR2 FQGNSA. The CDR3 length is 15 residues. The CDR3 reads CASSYGGGTSYEQYF. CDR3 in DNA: TGTGCCAGCAGCTACGGAGGGGGGACATCCTACGAGCAGTACTTC.

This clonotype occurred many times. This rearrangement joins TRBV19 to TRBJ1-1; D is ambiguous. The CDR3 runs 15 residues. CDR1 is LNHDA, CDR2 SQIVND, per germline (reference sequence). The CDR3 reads CAAINVGSMNTEAFF. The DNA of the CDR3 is TGTGCTGCCATTAACGTGGGTTCCATGAACACTGAAGCTTTCTTT.

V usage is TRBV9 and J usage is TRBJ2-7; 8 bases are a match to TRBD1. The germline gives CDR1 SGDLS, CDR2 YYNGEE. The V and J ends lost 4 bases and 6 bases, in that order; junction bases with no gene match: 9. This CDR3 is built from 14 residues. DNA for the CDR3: TGTGCCAGCAGCACCCGGACAGGGTTCGGCGAGCAGTACTTC. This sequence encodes CASSTRTGFGEQYF.

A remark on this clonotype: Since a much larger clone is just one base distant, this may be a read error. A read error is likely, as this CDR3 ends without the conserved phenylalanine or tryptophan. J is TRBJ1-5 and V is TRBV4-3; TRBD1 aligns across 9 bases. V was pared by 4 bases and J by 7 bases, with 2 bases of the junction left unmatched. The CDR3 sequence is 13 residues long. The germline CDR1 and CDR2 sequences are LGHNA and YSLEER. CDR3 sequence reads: CASSLDRGQPQHI. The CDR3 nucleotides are TGCGCCAGCAGCCTTGACAGGGGGCAGCCCCAGCATATT.

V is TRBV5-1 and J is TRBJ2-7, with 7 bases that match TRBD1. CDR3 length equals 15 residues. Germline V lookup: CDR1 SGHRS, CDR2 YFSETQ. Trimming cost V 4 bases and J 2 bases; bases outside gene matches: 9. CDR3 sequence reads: CASSPGTAYTYEQYF. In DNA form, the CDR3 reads TGCGCCAGCAGCCCAGGGACAGCGTACACCTACGAGCAGTACTTC.

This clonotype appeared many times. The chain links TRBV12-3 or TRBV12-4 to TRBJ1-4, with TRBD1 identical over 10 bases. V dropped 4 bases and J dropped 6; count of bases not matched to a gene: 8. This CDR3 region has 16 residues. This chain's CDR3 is CASSSPTGTGDEKLFF. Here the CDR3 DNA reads TGTGCCAGCAGTTCGCCGACCGGGACAGGGGATGAAAAACTGTTTTTT.

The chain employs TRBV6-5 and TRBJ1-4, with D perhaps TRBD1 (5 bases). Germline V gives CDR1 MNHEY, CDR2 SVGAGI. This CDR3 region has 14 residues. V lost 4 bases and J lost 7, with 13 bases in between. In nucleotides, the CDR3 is TGTGCCAGCAGTTTGGGATTAGGGGTTGAAAAACTGTTTTTT. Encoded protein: CASSLGLGVEKLFF.

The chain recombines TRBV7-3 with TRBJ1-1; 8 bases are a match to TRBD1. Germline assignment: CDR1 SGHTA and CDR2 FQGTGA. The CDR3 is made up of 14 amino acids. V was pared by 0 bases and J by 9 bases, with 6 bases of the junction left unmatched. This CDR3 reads CASSLTEDRVKAFF. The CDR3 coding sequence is TGTGCCAGCAGCTTAACGGAGGACAGGGTTAAAGCTTTCTTT.

CDR3 protein: CASSLPGISGELFF. The CDR3 DNA sequence: TGCGCCAGCAGCTTGCCCGGCATTTCCGGGGAGCTGTTTTTT. The gene calls are TRBV5-1 and TRBJ2-2; D is ambiguous. The CDR3 sequence is 14 residues long. The germline V and J ends were trimmed by 1 base and 6 bases, with 10 bases remaining between them. From germline, CDR1 is SGHRS and CDR2 YFSETQ.

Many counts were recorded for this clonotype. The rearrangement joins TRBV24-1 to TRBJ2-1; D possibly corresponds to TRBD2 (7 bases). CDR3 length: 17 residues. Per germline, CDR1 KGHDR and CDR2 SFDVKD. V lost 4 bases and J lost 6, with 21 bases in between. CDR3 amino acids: CATSDPVKGGSGNEQFF. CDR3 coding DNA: TGTGCCACCAGTGACCCAGTCAAGGGGGGGTCTGGCAATGAGCAGTTCTTC.

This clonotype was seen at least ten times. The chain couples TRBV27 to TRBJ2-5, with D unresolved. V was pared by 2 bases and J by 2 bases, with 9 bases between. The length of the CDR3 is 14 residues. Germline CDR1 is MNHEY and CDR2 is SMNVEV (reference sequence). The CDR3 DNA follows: TGTGCCAGCAGTTTAGGGTTTTGGCAAGAGACCCAGTACTTC. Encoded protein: CASSLGFWQETQYF.

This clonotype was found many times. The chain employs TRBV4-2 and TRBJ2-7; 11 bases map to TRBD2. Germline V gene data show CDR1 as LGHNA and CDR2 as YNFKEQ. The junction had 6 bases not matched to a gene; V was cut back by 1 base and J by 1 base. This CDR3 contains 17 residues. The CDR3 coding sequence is TGTGCCAGCAGCCAAGCCCTAGCGGGGGGCCCTTCCTACGAGCAGTACTTC. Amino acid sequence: CASSQALAGGPSYEQYF.

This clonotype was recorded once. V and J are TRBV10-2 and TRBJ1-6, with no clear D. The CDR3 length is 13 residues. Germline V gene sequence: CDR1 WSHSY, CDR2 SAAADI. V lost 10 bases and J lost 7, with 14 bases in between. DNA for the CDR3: TGCGCCATCGCCGACGGGTCGAATTCACCCCTCCACTTT. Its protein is CAIADGSNSPLHF.

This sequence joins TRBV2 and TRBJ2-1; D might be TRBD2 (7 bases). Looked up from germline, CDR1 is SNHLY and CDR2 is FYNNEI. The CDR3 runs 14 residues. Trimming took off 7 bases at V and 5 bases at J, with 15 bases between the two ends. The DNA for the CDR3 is TGTGCCAGCAAGGAGGGGGGGGACCACAATGAGCAGTTCTTC. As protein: CASKEGGDHNEQFF.

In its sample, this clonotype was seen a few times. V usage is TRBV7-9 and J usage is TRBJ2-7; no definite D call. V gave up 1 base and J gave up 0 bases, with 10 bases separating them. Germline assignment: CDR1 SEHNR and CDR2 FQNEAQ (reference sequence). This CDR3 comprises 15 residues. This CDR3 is CASSLELGSSYEQYF. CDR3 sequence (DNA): TGTGCCAGCAGCTTAGAGCTGGGTAGCTCCTACGAGCAGTACTTC.

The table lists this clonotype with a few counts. The CDR3 DNA is TGTGCCAGCAGCGAGCAGGGGTACAAGCAGTACTTC. Amino acids: CASSEQGYKQYF. The gene calls are TRBV7-2 and TRBJ2-7; possibly TRBD1 for D (6 bases). This CDR3 comprises 12 residues. Germline CDR1 is SGHTA and CDR2 is FQGNSA. Trimming took off 5 bases at V and 8 bases at J, with 13 bases between the two ends. The full variable domain, rest sourced from reference TRBV7-2 and TRBJ2-7, is GAGVSQSPSNKVTEKGKDVELRCDPISGHTALYWYRQSLGQGLEFLIYFQGNSAPDKSGLPSDRFSAERTGGSVSTLTIQRTQQEDSAVYLCASSEQGYKQYFGPGTRLTVT.

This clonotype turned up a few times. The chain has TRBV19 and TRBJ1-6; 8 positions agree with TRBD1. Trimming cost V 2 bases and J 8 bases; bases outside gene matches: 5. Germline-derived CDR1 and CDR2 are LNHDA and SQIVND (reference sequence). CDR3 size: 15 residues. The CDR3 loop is CASSIRTGHDSPLHF. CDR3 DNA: TGTGCCAGTAGTATACGGACAGGGCACGATTCACCCCTCCACTTT.